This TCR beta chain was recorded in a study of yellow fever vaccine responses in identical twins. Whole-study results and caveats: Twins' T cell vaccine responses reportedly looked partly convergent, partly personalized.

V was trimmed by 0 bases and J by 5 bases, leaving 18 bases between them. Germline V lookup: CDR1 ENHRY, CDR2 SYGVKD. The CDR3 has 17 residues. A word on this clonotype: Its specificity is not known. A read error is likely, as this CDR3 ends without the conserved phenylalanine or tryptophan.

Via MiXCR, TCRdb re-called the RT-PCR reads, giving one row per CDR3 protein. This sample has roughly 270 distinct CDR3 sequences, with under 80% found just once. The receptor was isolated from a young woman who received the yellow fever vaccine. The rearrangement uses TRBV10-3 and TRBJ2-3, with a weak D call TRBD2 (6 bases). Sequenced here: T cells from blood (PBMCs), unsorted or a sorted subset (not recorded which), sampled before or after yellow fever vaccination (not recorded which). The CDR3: CAISESVEGRRVDTQYL. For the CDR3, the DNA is TGTGCCATCAGTGAGTCGGTGGAGGGGCGGAGGGTAGATACGCAGTATCTT.